The following is a T cell receptor (beta chain) sequence with its context. Its antigen is not known. An end of the junction differs from the germline gene, which may be a read error. The data originate from a study of Graves' ophthalmopathy and Graves' hyperthyroidism. As for the study in general: Being free of ophthalmopathy for 18 months of follow-up defined stable hyperthyroidism.

The CDR3 extends over 15 amino acids. CDR1 and CDR2 (germline): SEHNR, FQNEAQ (reference sequence). Patients were excluded if they had other autoimmune diseases or uncontrolled infections, and likewise if pregnancy or lactation applied. Clinical symptoms, serum thyroxine, TRAb, thyroid ultrasound and orbital computed tomography formed the basis of diagnosis. The study's findings and limits: Forecasting of ophthalmopathy progression by the model achieved roughly 69% sensitivity and 72% to 85% specificity.

The TCR beta CDR3 regions underwent amplification from RNA transcripts. Second-round multiplex PCR came after first-round RT-PCR with HTBI primers. TCRdb re-derived calls from the multiplex PCR reads in MiXCR, one entry per CDR3 protein. The table records 500,000 to 600,000 distinct CDR3 sequences, approximately 35% of them present only once. The sequenced material came from peripheral blood or thyroid tissue (not recorded which). The TCR was taken from an adult man with Graves' hyperthyroidism. The chain is built from TRBV7-9 and TRBJ2-7, with TRBD2 identical over 7 bases. The CDR3 bases are TGTGCCAGCAGCCAAAATGCGGGAGTCGGCTACGAGCAGTGCTTC. Translating gives CASSQNAGVGYEQCF. Drawing the rest from reference TRBV7-9 and TRBJ2-7, the complete variable domain is DTGVSQNPRHKITKRGQNVTFRCDPISEHNRLYWYRQTLGQGPEFLTYFQNEAQLEKSRLLSDRFSAERPKGSFSTLEIQRTEQGDSAMYLCASSQNAGVGYEQCFGPGTRLTVT.